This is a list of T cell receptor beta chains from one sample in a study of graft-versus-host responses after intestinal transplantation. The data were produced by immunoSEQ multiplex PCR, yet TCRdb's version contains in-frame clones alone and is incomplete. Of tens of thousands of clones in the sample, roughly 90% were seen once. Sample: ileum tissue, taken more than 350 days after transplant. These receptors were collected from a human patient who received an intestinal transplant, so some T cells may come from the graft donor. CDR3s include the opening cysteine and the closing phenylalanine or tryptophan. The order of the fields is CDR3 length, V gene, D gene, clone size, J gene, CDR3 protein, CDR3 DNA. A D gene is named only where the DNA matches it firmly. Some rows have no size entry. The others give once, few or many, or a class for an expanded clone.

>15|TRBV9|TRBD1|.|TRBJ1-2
CASSPTGTENYGYTF
TGTGCCAGCAGCCCCACCGGGACAGAAAACTATGGCTACACCTTC
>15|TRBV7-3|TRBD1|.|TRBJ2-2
CASSNRGQDTGELFF
TGTGCCAGCAGCAACAGGGGGCAGGACACCGGGGAGCTGTTTTTT
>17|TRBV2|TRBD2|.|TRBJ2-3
CASSRTGTSGGTDTQYF
TGTGCCAGCAGCCGGACCGGGACTAGCGGGGGCACAGATACGCAGTATTTT
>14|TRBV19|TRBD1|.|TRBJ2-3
CASSSGYRGDTQYF
TGTGCCAGTAGTAGCGGGTACAGGGGAGATACGCAGTATTTT
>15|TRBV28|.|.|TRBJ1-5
CASTVSTVSNQPQHF
TGTGCCAGCACCGTCTCGACAGTCTCCAATCAGCCCCAGCATTTT
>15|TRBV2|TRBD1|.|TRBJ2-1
CARRGDREFSNEQFF
TGTGCCAGGAGAGGGGACAGGGAATTTAGCAATGAGCAGTTCTTC
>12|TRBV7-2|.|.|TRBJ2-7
CASRRGGYEQYF
TGTGCCAGCAGACGGGGTGGCTACGAGCAGTACTTC
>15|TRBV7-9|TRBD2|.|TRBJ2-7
CASSPGLGAIYEQYF
TGTGCCAGCAGCCCCGGACTAGGTGCTATCTACGAGCAGTACTTC
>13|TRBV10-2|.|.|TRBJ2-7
CASSAASSYEQYF
TGCGCCAGCAGTGCGGCCAGCTCCTACGAGCAGTACTTC
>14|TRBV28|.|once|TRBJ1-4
CASSPRGRREKLFF
TGTGCCAGCAGCCCGAGGGGGAGGCGTGAAAAACTGTTTTTT
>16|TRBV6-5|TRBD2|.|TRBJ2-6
CASSYIAGEIANVLTF
TGTGCCAGCAGTTACATCGCGGGGGAAATCGCCAACGTCCTGACTTTC
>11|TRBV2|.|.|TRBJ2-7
CASSQFYEQYF
TGTGCCAGCAGTCAATTTTACGAGCAGTACTTC
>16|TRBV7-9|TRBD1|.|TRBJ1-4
CASSLPPTGANEKLFF
TGTGCCAGCAGCTTACCCCCGACAGGGGCTAATGAAAAACTGTTTTTT
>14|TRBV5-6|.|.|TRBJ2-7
CASSFGTGNYERYF
.
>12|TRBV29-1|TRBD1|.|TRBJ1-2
CSVKTGGYGYTF
TGCAGCGTTAAGACAGGGGGCTATGGCTACACCTTC
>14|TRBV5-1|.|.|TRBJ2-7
CASNGPLGAGEQYF
TGCGCCAGCAACGGGCCTTTGGGGGCCGGCGAGCAGTACTTC
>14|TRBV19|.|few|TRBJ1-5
CASSSLGGNQPQHF
TGTGCCAGTAGTAGTCTGGGAGGCAATCAGCCCCAGCATTTT
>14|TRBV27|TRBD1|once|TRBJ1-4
CASSTRQGSEKLFF
TGTGCCAGCAGTACCCGACAGGGGTCTGAAAAACTGTTTTTT